This T cell receptor (beta chain) was sequenced for a study of T cell repertoires in cytomegalovirus infection. Study-wide points: CMV-specific TCR beta clonotypes restricted by HLA-C dominated the ex vivo response.

There are many counts of this clonotype. Antigen: not known. TCRdb re-called the reads through MiXCR, storing one row per CDR3 protein. Of roughly 700,000 distinct CDR3 sequences listed, roughly a third are singletons. The CDR3 runs 16 residues. The V end was cut by 5 bases, the J end by 0 bases, with 14 bases between. Germline V gene sequence: CDR1 SGHVS, CDR2 FNYEAQ. Sample: cultured PBMCs, taken from culture after CMV antigen stimulation. The rearrangement links TRBV7-6 to TRBJ2-1, with D possibly TRBD2 on 5 matching bases. This receptor was identified in a human donor in good health (CMV status not recorded). Some clones in this sample may be carry-over from other donors' samples. CDR3 nucleotide sequence: TGTGCCAGCAGCCTCACCCCCGCGGGCTCCTACAATGAGCAGTTCTTC. This gives the protein CASSLTPAGSYNEQFF.